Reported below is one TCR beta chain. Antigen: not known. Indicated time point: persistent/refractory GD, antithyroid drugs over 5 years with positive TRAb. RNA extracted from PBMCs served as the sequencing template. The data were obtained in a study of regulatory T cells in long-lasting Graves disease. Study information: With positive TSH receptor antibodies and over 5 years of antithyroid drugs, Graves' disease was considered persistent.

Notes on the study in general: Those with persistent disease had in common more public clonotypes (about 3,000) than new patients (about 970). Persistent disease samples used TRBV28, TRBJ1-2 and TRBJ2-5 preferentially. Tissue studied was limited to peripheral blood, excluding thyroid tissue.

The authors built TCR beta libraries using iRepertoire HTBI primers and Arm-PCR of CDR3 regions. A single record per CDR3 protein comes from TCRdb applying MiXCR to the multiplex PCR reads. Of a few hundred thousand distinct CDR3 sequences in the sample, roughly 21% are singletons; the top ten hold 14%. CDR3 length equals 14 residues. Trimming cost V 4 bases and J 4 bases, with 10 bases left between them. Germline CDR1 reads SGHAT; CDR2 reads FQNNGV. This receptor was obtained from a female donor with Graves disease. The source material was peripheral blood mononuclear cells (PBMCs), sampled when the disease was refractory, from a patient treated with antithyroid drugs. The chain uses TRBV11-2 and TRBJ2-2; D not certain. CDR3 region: CASSSSVATGELFF. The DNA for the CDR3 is TGTGCCAGCAGCTCCTCAGTAGCCACCGGGGAGCTGTTTTTT.